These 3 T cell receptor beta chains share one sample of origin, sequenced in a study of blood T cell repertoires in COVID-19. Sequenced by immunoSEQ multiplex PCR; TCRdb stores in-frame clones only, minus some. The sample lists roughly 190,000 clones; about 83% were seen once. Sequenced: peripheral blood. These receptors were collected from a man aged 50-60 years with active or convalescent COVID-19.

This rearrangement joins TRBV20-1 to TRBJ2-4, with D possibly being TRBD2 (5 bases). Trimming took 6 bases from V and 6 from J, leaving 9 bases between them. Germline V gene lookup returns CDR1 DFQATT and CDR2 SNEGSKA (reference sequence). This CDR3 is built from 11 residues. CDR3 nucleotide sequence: TGCAGTGCAACGAGCGGAAACATTCAGTACTTC. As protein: CSATSGNIQYF.

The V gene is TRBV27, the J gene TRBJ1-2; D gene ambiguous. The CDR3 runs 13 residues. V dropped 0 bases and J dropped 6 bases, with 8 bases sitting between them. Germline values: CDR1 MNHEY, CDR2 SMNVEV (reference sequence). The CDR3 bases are TGTGCCAGCAGTTTATCGTCTCTAAATGGCTACACCTTC. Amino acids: CASSLSSLNGYTF.

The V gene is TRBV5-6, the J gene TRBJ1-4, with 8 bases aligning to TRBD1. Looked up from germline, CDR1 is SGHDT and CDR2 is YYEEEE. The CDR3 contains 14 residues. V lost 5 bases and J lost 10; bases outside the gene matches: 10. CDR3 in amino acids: CASSRDRGVGKLFF. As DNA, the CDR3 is TGTGCCAGCAGTCGTGACAGGGGCGTAGGAAAACTGTTTTTT.